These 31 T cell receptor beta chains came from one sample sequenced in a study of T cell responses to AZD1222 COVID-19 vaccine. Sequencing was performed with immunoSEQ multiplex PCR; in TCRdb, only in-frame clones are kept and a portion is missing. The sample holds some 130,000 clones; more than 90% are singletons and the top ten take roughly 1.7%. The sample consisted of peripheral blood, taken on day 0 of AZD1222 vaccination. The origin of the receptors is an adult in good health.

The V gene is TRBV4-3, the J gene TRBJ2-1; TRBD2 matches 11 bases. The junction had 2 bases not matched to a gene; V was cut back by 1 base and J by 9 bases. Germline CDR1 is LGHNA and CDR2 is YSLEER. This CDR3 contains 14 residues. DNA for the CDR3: TGCGCCAGCAGCCAAGTAGCGGGGGGGAGTGAGCAGTTCTTC. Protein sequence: CASSQVAGGSEQFF.

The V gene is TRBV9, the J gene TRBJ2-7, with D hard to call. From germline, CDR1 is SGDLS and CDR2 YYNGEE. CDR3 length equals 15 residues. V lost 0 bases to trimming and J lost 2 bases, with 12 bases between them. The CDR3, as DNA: TGTGCCAGCAGCGTAGGTGGGCCTCTGACCTACGAGCAGTACTTC. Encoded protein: CASSVGGPLTYEQYF.

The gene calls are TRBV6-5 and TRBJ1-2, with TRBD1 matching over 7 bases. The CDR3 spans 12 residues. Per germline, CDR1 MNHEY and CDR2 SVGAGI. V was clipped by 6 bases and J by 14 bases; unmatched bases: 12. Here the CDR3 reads CASSRGDNGPTF. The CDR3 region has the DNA TGTGCCAGCAGCAGGGGGGACAACGGGCCAACCTTC.

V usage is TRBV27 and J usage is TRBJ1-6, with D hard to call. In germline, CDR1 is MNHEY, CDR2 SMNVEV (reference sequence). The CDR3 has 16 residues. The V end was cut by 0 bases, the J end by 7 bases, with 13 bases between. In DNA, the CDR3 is TGTGCCAGCAGTTTATCTGGCAGGCCCCTAAATTCACCCCTCCACTTT. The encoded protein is CASSLSGRPLNSPLHF.

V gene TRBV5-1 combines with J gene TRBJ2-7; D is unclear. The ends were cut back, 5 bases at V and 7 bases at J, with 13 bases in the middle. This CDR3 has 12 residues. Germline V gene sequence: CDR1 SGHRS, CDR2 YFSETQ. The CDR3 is CASSSSVGEQYF. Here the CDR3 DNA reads TGCGCCAGCAGTTCATCGGTAGGGGAGCAGTACTTC.

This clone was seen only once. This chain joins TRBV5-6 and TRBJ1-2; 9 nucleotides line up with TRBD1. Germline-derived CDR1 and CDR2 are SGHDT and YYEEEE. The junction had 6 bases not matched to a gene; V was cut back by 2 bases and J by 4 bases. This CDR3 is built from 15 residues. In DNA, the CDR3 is TGTGCCAGCAGCTTCCCCGGGACAGGGTCCTATGGCTACACCTTC. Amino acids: CASSFPGTGSYGYTF.

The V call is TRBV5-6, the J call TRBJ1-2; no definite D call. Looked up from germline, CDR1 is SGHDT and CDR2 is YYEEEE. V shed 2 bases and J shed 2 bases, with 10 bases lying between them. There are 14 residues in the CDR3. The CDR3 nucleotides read TGTGCCAGCAGCTTAGATAACAAGAACTATGGCTACACCTTC. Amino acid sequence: CASSLDNKNYGYTF. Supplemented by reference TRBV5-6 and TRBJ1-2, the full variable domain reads DAGVTQSPTHLIKTRGQQVTLRCSPKSGHDTVSWYQQALGQGPQFIFQYYEEEERQRGNFPDRFSGHQFPNYSSELNVNALLLGDSALYLCASSLDNKNYGYTFGSGTRLTVV.

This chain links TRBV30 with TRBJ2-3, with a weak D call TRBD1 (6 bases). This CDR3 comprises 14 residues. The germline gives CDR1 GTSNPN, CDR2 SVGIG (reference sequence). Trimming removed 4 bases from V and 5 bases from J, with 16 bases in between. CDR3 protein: CAWTTGNSGDTQYF. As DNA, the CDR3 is TGTGCCTGGACCACAGGGAATTCGGGAGATACGCAGTATTTT.

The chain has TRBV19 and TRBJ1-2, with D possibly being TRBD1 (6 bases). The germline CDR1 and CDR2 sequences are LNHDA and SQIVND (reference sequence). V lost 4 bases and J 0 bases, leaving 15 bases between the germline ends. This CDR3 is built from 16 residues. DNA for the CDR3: TGTGCCAGTAGTACCCAACGACAGGCATCTAACTATGGCTACACCTTC. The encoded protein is CASSTQRQASNYGYTF.

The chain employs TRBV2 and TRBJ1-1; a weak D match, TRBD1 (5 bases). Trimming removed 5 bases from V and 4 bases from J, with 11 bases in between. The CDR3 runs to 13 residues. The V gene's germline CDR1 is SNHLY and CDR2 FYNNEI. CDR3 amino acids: CASSRQGGTEAFF. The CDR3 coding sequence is TGTGCCAGCAGTAGGCAGGGTGGCACTGAAGCTTTCTTT.

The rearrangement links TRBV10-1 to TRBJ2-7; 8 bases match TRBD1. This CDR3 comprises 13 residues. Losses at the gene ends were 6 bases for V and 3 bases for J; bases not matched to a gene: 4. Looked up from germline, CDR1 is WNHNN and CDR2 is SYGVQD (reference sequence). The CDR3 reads CASRNRGYYEQYF. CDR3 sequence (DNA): TGCGCCAGCAGGAACAGGGGGTACTACGAGCAGTACTTC.

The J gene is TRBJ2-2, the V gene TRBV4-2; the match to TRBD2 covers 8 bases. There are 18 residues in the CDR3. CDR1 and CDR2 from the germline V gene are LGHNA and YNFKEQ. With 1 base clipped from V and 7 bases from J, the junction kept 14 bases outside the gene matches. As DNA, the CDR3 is TGTGCCAGCAGCCAAGCCAGAACGGGGACTAGTGGCGTCGGGGAGCTGTTTTTT. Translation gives CASSQARTGTSGVGELFF.

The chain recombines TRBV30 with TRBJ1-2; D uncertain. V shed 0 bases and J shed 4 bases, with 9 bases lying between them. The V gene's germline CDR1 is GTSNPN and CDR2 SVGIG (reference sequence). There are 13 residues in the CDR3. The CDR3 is CAWSVYSVYGYTF. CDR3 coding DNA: TGTGCCTGGAGTGTTTACAGCGTCTATGGCTACACCTTC.

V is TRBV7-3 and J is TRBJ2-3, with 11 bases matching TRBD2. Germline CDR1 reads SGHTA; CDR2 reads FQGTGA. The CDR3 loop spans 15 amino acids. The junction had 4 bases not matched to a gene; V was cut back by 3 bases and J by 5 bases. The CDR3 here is CASSFRLAGRDTQYF. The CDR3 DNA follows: TGTGCCAGCAGCTTCCGACTAGCGGGGAGAGATACGCAGTATTTT.

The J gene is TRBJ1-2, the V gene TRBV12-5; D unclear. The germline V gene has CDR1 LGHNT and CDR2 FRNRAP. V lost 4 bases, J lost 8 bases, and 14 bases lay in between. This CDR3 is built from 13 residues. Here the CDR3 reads CASGSDGKKGYTF. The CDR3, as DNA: TGTGCTAGTGGTTCCGACGGGAAAAAAGGCTACACCTTC.

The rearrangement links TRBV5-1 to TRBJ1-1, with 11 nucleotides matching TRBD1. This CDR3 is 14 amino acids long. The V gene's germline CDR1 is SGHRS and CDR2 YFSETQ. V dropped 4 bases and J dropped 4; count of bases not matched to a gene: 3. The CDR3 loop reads CASSRGTGGTEAFF. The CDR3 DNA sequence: TGCGCCAGCAGCAGAGGGACAGGGGGCACTGAAGCTTTCTTT.

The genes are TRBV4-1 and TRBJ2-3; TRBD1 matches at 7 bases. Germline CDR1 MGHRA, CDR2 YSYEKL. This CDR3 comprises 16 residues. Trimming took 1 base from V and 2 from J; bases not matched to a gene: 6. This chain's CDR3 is CASSQGDSYSTDTQYF. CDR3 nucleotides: TGCGCCAGCAGCCAAGGGGACAGCTACTCCACAGATACGCAGTATTTT.

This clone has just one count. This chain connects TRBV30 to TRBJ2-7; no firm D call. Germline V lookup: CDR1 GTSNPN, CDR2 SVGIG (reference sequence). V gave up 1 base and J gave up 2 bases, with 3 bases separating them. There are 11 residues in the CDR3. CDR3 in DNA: TGTGCCTGGAGTGCCCCCTACGAGCAGTACTTC. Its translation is CAWSAPYEQYF.

This chain's CDR3 is CASNEKPGSLNDAEYF. CDR3 sequence (DNA): TGTGCCAGCAATGAGAAACCGGGATCACTTAACGATGCCGAATACTTC. This chain joins TRBV27 and TRBJ2-7; a possible D gene is TRBD2 (5 bases). Germline CDR1 reads MNHEY; CDR2 reads SMNVEV (reference sequence). This CDR3 region has 16 residues. Trimming stripped 7 bases from V and 13 bases from J, with 32 bases between.

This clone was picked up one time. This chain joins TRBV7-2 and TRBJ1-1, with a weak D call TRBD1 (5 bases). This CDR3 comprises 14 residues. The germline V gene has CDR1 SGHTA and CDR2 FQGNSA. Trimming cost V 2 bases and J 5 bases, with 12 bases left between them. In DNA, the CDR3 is TGTGCCAGCAGCTTATTAGGGGCTTATACTGAAGCTTTCTTT. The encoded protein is CASSLLGAYTEAFF.

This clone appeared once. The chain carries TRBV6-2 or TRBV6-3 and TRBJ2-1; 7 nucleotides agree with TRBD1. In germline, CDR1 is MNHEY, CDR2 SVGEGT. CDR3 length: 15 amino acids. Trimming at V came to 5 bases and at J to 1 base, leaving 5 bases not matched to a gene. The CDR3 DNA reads TGTGCCAGCAGTCCCGGGACAGTATCCTACAATGAGCAGTTCTTC. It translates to CASSPGTVSYNEQFF.

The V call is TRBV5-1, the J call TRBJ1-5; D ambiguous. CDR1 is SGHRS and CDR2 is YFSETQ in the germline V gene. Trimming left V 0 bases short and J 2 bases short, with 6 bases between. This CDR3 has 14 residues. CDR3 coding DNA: TGCGCCAGCAGCTTGGGCGACCGCAATCAGCCCCAGCATTTT. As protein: CASSLGDRNQPQHF.

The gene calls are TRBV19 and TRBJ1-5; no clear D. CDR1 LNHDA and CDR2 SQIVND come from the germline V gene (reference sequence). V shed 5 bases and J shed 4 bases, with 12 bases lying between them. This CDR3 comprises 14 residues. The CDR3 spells CASSFLGENQPQHF. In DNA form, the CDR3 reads TGTGCCAGTAGTTTTTTGGGTGAAAATCAGCCCCAGCATTTT.

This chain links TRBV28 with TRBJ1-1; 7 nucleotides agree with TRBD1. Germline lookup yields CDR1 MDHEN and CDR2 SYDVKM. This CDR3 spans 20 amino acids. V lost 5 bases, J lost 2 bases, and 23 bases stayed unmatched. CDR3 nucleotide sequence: TGTGCCAGCAGTCATGACAGGGAGGGAAATGAAAATGGCCGAAACACTGAAGCTTTCTTT. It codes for CASSHDREGNENGRNTEAFF.

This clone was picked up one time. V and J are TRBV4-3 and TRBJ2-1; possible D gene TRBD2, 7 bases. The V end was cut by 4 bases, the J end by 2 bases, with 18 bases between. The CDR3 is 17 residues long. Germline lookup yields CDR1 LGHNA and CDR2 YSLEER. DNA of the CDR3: TGCGCCAGCAGCCGAGGGGTTGGGGAGGGGGCCTACAATGAGCAGTTCTTC. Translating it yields CASSRGVGEGAYNEQFF.

CDR3 bases: TGTGGGGCAGGGACAAACTATGGCTACACCTTC. This encodes CGAGTNYGYTF. This chain connects TRBV28 to TRBJ1-2; maybe TRBD1 (6 bases). The CDR3 has 11 amino acids. CDR1 is MDHEN and CDR2 is SYDVKM in the germline V gene.

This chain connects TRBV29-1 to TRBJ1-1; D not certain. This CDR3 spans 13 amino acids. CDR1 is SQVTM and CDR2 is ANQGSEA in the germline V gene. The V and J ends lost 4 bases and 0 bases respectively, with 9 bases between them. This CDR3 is CSVGARLNTEAFF. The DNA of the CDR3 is TGCAGCGTTGGGGCCCGGCTGAACACTGAAGCTTTCTTT.

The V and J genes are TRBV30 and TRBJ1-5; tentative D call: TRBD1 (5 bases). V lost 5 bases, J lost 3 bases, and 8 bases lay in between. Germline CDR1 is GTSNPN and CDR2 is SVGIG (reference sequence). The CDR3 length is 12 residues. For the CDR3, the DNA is TGTGCCTGGGGCAGGGACAATCAGCCCCAGCATTTT. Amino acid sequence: CAWGRDNQPQHF.

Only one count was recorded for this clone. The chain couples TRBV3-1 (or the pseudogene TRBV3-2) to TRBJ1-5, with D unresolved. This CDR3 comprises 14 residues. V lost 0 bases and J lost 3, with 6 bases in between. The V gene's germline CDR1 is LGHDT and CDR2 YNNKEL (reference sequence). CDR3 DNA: TGTGCCAGCAGCCAAGAATCGGCCAATCAGCCCCAGCATTTT. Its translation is CASSQESANQPQHF.

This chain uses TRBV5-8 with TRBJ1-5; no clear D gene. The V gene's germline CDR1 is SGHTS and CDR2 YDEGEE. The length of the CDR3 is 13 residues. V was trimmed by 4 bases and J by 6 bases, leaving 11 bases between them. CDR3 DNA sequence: TGTGCCAGCAGCCGCAGAGAAGGTCAGCCCCAGCATTTT. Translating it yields CASSRREGQPQHF.

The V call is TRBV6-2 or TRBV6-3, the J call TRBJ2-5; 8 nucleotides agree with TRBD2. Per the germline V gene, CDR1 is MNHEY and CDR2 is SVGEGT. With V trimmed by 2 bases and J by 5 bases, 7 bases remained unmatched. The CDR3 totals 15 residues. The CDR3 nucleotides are TGTGCCAGCAGTTACACGGCTAGCGGGCCGGAGACCCAGTACTTC. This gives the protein CASSYTASGPETQYF.